The present TCR beta chain was sequenced within a study of T cell responses to AZD1222 COVID-19 vaccine. Libraries were prepared by immunoSEQ multiplex PCR; TCRdb keeps only in-frame clonotypes and omits some of them. The sample carries about 270,000 clones, 90% to 95% recorded once. A remark on this clone: The antigen is unknown.

Study-wide results and limits: AZD1222 recipients seropositive at baseline numbered only six or seven. Nearly half of spike-specific TCRs reportedly target variant regions that are unmutated in the B.1.351 and B.1.1.7 variants.

The length of the CDR3 is 18 residues. The trim removed 8 bases at V and 0 bases at J, leaving 18 bases unmatched. Germline V gene data show CDR1 as MDHEN and CDR2 as SYDVKM. Source: peripheral blood, taken 28 days after the second AZD1222 dose. The TCR was taken from an adult who received the AZD1222 COVID-19 vaccine. The V gene is TRBV28, the J gene TRBJ1-2; TRBD1 aligns across 7 bases. CDR3: CASFALPGRGPTNYGYTF. In DNA, the CDR3 is TGTGCCAGCTTTGCCCTTCCCGGGAGGGGGCCAACTAACTATGGCTACACCTTC.